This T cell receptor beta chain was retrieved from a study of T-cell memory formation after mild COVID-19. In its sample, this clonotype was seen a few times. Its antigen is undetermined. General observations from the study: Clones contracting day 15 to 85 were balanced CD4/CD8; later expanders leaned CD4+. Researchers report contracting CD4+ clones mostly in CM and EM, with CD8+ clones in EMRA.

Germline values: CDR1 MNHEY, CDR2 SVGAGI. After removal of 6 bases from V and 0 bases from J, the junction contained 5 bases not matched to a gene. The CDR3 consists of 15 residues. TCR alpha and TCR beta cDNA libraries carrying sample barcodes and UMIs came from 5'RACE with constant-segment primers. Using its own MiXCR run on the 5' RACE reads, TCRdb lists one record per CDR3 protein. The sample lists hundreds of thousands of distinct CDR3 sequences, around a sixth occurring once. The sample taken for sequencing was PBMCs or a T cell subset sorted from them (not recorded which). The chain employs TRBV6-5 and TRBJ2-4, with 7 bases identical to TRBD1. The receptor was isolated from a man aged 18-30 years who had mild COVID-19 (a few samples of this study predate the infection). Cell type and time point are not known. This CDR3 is CASRGQQLAKNIQYF. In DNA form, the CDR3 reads TGTGCCAGCAGGGGACAGCAACTAGCCAAAAACATTCAGTACTTC.